What follows are 15 T cell receptor beta chains derived from one specimen sequenced in a study of tumour-infiltrating T cells in Burkitt lymphoma (dated by TCRdb to between 2020 and 2021). The library relied on the immunoSEQ multiplex PCR assay. TCRdb re-hosts the immuneACCESS table, in-frame sequences only. Its copies lack some clones; in the studies checked, an unresolved V gene accounts for under half of them, and the cause for the rest is not known. The sample contains more than 12,000 clones, approximately 82% of them found a single time. Around 7.2% of the sample is held by the ten biggest clonotypes. The sequenced sample consisted of tumor tissue. The receptors shown here come from a human donor with diffuse large B-cell lymphoma.

V and J are TRBV6-5 and TRBJ2-1, with D unresolved. CDR3 length: 15 residues. Germline loops: CDR1 MNHEY, CDR2 SVGAGI. The germline V and J ends were trimmed by 1 base and 5 bases, with 12 bases remaining between them. The CDR3 loop reads CASSYWSSLDNEQFF. CDR3 nucleotide sequence: TGTGCCAGCAGTTACTGGAGCAGCCTGGACAATGAGCAGTTCTTC.

The J gene is TRBJ2-1, the V gene TRBV5-4; D is tentatively TRBD1 or TRBD2 (6 bases each). Germline CDR1 is SGHNT and CDR2 is YYREEE (reference sequence). The CDR3 contains 13 residues. Trimming removed 1 base at V and 8 bases at J, with 10 bases between. The CDR3 region has the DNA TGTGCCAGCAGCTTGTCGGGGGCCGATGAGCAGTTCTTC. Translating gives CASSLSGADEQFF.

The chain couples TRBV25-1 to TRBJ2-7; TRBD1 matches at 10 bases. The germline gives CDR1 MGHDK, CDR2 SYGVNS. V lost 5 bases to trimming and J lost 4 bases; unmatched junction nucleotides: 5. The CDR3 spans 14 residues. In DNA form, the CDR3 reads TGTGCCAGCAGTAACTCGGGACAGGGGTACGAGCAGTACGTC. Translation gives CASSNSGQGYEQYV.

This clone was detected a few times. The genes are TRBV10-1 and TRBJ2-1; D not resolved. Germline lookup yields CDR1 WNHNN and CDR2 SYGVQD (reference sequence). The CDR3 has 16 amino acids. V lost 2 bases and J lost 0, with 11 bases in between. The CDR3 loop is CASSEGTASSYNEQFF. For the CDR3, the DNA is TGCGCCAGCAGTGAGGGAACTGCTAGCTCCTACAATGAGCAGTTCTTC.

The J gene is TRBJ2-4, the V gene TRBV7-9; D gene unclear. CDR3 length equals 14 residues. The V end lost 3 bases, the J end lost 1 base, and 7 bases lay between the germline ends. From germline, CDR1 is SEHNR and CDR2 FQNEAQ (reference sequence). The CDR3 DNA sequence: TGTGCCAGCAGCTTCCCCGGGGCCAAAAACATTCAGTACTTC. This codes for CASSFPGAKNIQYF.

The chain employs TRBV19 and TRBJ2-6; no reliable D call. The germline CDR1 and CDR2 sequences are LNHDA and SQIVND (reference sequence). The V end lost 2 bases, the J end lost 2 bases, and 7 bases lay between the germline ends. This CDR3 has 15 amino acids. The CDR3 is CASSISPPGANVLTF. The DNA for the CDR3 is TGTGCCAGTAGTATATCCCCTCCTGGGGCCAACGTCCTGACTTTC.

In nucleotides, the CDR3 is TGCAGCGTTGAATTTGTCGAAATCCCACACTATGGCTACACCTTC. Amino acid sequence: CSVEFVEIPHYGYTF. The rearrangement links TRBV29-1 to TRBJ1-2; D gene ambiguous. CDR3 length equals 15 residues. With 2 bases removed from V and 3 bases from J, the gap between germline ends came to 16 bases. Germline CDR1 is SQVTM and CDR2 is ANQGSEA. Filled out from reference TRBV29-1 and TRBJ1-2, the complete variable domain reads SAVISQKPSRDICQRGTSLTIQCQVDSQVTMMFWYRQQPGQSLTLIATANQGSEATYESGFVIDKFPISRPNLTFSTLTVSNMSPEDSSIYLCSVEFVEIPHYGYTFGSGTRLTVV.

The genes are TRBV30 and TRBJ1-5; D remains ambiguous. Trimming took off 2 bases at V and 11 bases at J, with 16 bases between the two ends. CDR1 is GTSNPN, CDR2 SVGIG, per germline (reference sequence). This CDR3 is 13 amino acids long. The CDR3 here is CAWSREGPGTQHF. The CDR3 region has the DNA TGTGCCTGGAGTCGAGAAGGACCCGGGACCCAGCATTTT.

J is TRBJ2-1 and V is TRBV30; D is uncertain. Germline V gene lookup returns CDR1 GTSNPN and CDR2 SVGIG (reference sequence). V lost 1 base, J lost 8 bases, and 6 bases lay in between. The CDR3 has 11 amino acids. The DNA of the CDR3 is TGTGCCTGGAGTGCCCTATATGAGCAGTTCTTC. Translated: CAWSALYEQFF.

This chain uses TRBV9 with TRBJ2-2; 8 bases map to TRBD2. This CDR3 has 16 amino acids. After removal of 0 bases from V and 6 bases from J, the junction contained 7 bases not matched to a gene. CDR1 SGDLS and CDR2 YYNGEE come from the germline V gene. Written as DNA, the CDR3 is TGTGCCAGCAGCGTAGGTTTGCGGGAGGTTTCCGGGGAGCTGTTTTTT. Translated: CASSVGLREVSGELFF.

The CDR3 protein is CASSHYRDRGTEAFF. CDR3 DNA sequence: TGTGCCAGCAGTCACTACAGGGACCGAGGGACTGAAGCTTTCTTT. The chain is built from TRBV27 and TRBJ1-1, with D maybe TRBD1 (6 bases). Looked up from germline, CDR1 is MNHEY and CDR2 is SMNVEV (reference sequence). With 5 bases removed from V and 5 bases from J, the gap between germline ends came to 18 bases. CDR3 size: 15 residues.

The chain carries TRBV1 and TRBJ2-5. TRBV1 is a recognized pseudogene. The CDR3 loop spans 15 amino acids. Written as DNA, the CDR3 is TGCACCAGCAGCCAAGATCTGGGGGTTAGGCTAGGGCAGTACTTC. Protein product: CTSSQDLGVRLGQYF.

The rearrangement links TRBV25-1 to TRBJ2-7; 11 bases fit TRBD1. From germline, CDR1 is MGHDK and CDR2 SYGVNS. Trimming took 3 bases from V and 6 from J; bases not matched to a gene: 7. The CDR3 consists of 15 residues. Here the CDR3 DNA reads TGTGCCAGCAGTGATCCAGGGGACAGGGGGGGCGAGCAGTACTTC. Its translation is CASSDPGDRGGEQYF.

This chain uses TRBV9 with TRBJ2-2; 10 bases line up with TRBD2. V shed 0 bases and J 3 bases; nucleotides not matched to a gene: 11. This CDR3 region has 19 residues. Germline CDR1 reads SGDLS; CDR2 reads YYNGEE. The CDR3 here is CASSVARLAGVPDTGELFF. The CDR3 nucleotides are TGTGCCAGCAGCGTAGCCCGGCTAGCGGGAGTCCCAGACACCGGGGAGCTGTTTTTT.

This clone is labeled medium-sized (0.01 to 0.1%). This sequence joins TRBV6-5 and TRBJ1-1; 9 bases are a match to TRBD1. CDR3 length: 14 amino acids. Trimming removed 7 bases from V and 4 bases from J; junction bases left unmatched: 7. The V gene's germline CDR1 is MNHEY and CDR2 SVGAGI. CDR3 nucleotide sequence: TGTGCCAGCATCCTGACAGGGGGTGGCACTGAAGCTTTCTTT. Encoded protein: CASILTGGGTEAFF.